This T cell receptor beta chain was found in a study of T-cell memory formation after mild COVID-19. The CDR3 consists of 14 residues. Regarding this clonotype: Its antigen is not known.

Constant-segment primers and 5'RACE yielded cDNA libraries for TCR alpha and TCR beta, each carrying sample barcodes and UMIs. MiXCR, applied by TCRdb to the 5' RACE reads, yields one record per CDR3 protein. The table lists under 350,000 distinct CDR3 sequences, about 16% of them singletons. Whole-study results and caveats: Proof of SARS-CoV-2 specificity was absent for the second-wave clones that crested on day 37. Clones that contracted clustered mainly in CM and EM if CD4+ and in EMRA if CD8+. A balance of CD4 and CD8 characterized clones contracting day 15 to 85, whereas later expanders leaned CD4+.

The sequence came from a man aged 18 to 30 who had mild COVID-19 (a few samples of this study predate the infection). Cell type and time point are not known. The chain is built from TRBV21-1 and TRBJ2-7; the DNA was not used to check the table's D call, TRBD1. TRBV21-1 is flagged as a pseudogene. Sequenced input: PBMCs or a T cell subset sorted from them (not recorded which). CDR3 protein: CASSNRGLTYEQYV. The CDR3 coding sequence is TGTGCCAGCAGCAACAGGGGGTTAACGTACGAGCAGTACGTC.